This entry features one TCR beta chain sequence. Its antigen is currently not known. Base qualities are missing; no much larger clone stands one base away. The ViraFEST assay stimulated PBMC with viral peptide pools and then used TCR sequencing to identify antigen-specific CD4+ T cell clonotypes by expansion. After 10 to 11 days of culture, CD4+ T cells were isolated with the EasySep CD4+ T cell isolation kit. Negative nucleocapsid antibody results before and after vaccination confirmed that the healthy vaccine recipients had no prior SARS-CoV-2 infection. Over 1.5 million PBMC per well were cultured with approximately 10 ug/ml peptides in IMDM containing 5% human AB serum, about 9.6 IU/ml IL-2 and gentamicin. On days 3 and 7, half of the culture medium was replaced with fresh IL-2-containing medium. Unless noted otherwise, every peptide stimulation condition was grown in triplicate wells. Using Ficoll-Paque Plus gradient centrifugation, PBMC were separated from whole blood and then either used fresh or cryopreserved at -140C. The overlapping peptide pools covered the spike proteins of SARS-CoV-2 as well as those of the common cold coronaviruses HCoV-NL63, HCoV-OC43 and HCoV-229E. The QIAamp micro DNA kit was used to extract genomic DNA from the cultured CD4+ T cells.

V is cut back by 2 bases and J by 7 bases, with 5 bases in the junction unmatched. The CDR3 starts with the cysteine, ends with the phenylalanine, and has 15 residues. Only the CDR3 DNA stays, 45 bases, in frame from base 1. CDR1 and CDR2 are read off the germline V gene (reference sequence) as LNHDA and SQIVND. To prepare the library, the immunoSEQ multiplex PCR assay was applied. DNA from the cultured and isolated CD4+ T cells underwent TCR beta CDR3 sequencing. As for the authors' bioinformatics: Non-productive TCR sequences were discarded, and reads were trimmed to the CDR3 region, with only CDR3s of 7 or more amino acids retained. Antigen-specific clonotypes were identified with the MANAFEST web app by comparing expansion in peptide wells against reference cultures. For clones to be considered positive, expansion at FDR<0.05 versus reference and all other wells, an odds ratio above 5, and a frequency above 0.1% in two replicate wells were required. Clonotypes significantly expanded in SARS-CoV-2 spike wells and in at least one common cold coronavirus spike condition were defined as cross-reactive. Using the stringdist R package, CDR3 similarity was measured by Levenshtein distance, and unrooted trees were constructed with ape in R 3.6.1. Imported from immuneACCESS, the table was reduced by TCRdb to in-frame sequences with V and J called. These copies leave out some clones; in studies compared against another copy, an unresolved V gene accounts for under half, and the cause of the remainder is not known. V and J calls and clone size are those listed in that table; D and trimming were worked out from the DNA. The sample includes approximately 68,000 clones, with 60% to 85% observed a single time. The ten largest clones represent roughly a tenth of the sample.

The data were obtained in a study of vaccination effects on CD4 cells after COVID-19 (dated by TCRdb to about 2022). With regard to the full study: Two doses of either the BNT162b2 or the mRNA-1273 mRNA SARS-CoV-2 vaccine were administered to participants. In both COVID-19 convalescent patients and infection-naive vaccine recipients, the study compared SARS-CoV-2 spike-specific CD4+ TCR repertoires from before mRNA vaccination with those from after it. Altogether, some ten COVID-19 convalescent patients and several SARS-CoV-2-naive healthy vaccine recipients made up the full study. Cultures from other donors in the study were sequenced using the Oncomine TCR Beta short-read assay on an Illumina iSeq 100.

Results and caveats for the whole study, not just this receptor: In healthy vaccine recipients, vaccine-induced clones were almost all SARS-CoV-2 mono-reactive, with only 1 of 255 cross-reactive with common cold coronaviruses. Limitations of the study were the small number of convalescent patients and the absence of early post-infection timepoints. Both infection-induced and vaccine-induced clones contracted markedly at late post-vaccination timepoints, which is consistent with waning T cell responses.

The rearranged chain carries TRBV19 and TRBJ1-6; 7 of the junction bases match TRBD1. The material sequenced was CD4+ T cells from PBMCs cultured with SARS-CoV-2 spike peptides, taken before COVID-19 vaccination. The label giving this sample's cell subset or site can be read as: SARS-CoV-2 spike overlapping peptide pool stimulation. This sequence originates from a human donor who received a COVID-19 vaccine. The CDR3 protein sequence reads: CASSITGTANSPLHF. The nucleotide sequence is TGTGCCAGTAGTATAACCGGGACAGCCAATTCACCCCTCCACTTT.